The sequence of this T cell receptor (beta chain) was determined in a study of blood T cell repertoires in COVID-19. Study as a whole: Samples taken during acute and convalescent COVID-19 were collected in the United States, Italy and Spain.

Germline lookup yields CDR1 SGHNT and CDR2 YYREEE (reference sequence). The CDR3 contains 15 residues. V shed 5 bases, J shed 6 bases, and the junction held 10 bases outside the gene matches. In the study's own analysis: Researchers report that nucleated cell counts were estimated from reference gene primer amplification. Sequencing used immunoSEQ multiplex PCR; TCRdb keeps in-frame clones, though not all of them. D and trimming were read from the DNA, whereas the V and J calls and clone size are those reported in that table. This table has around 83,000 clones, around nine tenths appearing once. Sample: peripheral blood. The sequence derives from an elderly man with active or convalescent COVID-19. The V and J genes are TRBV5-4 and TRBJ2-2; TRBD2 matches 7 bases. CDR3 sequence reads: CASSQKRGSSGELFF. CDR3 DNA sequence: TGTGCCAGCAGTCAGAAGCGGGGTAGTTCCGGGGAGCTGTTTTTT.